This TCR beta chain was observed in a study of CD8 T cells in Susac syndrome. The CDR3 totals 16 residues. V was cut by 5 bases and J by 5 bases, with 19 bases left in between. The germline CDR1 and CDR2 sequences are SGHTA and FQGNSA. TCR beta was sequenced from blood CD8+ and CD4+ T cells. Each Susac syndrome patient had definite or probable disease by recently defined criteria. RNA, at roughly 0.45 to 1 ug, was reverse transcribed with random hexamers. MiXCR, applied by TCRdb to the immunoSEQ multiplex PCR reads, yields one record per CDR3 protein. The sample has 240,000 or so distinct CDR3 sequences; roughly 95% are singletons. This clonotype was seen once.

This clonotype was sampled from a human donor with Susac syndrome. This chain uses TRBV7-2 with TRBJ2-4; no clear D gene. Sequenced input: CD4+ T cells from PBMCs. CDR3 sequence reads: CASSPSLMEFENIQYF. For the CDR3, the DNA is TGTGCCAGCAGCCCCAGTTTAATGGAGTTTGAAAACATTCAGTACTTC.